This T cell receptor (beta chain) was sequenced in a study of shared clonotypes between healthy human individuals. Clones were sequenced by immunoSEQ multiplex PCR, and TCRdb holds only the in-frame ones, with some missing. This table holds some 1,600,000 clones, under 99% found once. Between the trimmed V and J ends, which lost 3 bases and 3 bases, there was a span of 14 bases. Per the germline V gene, CDR1 is MNHNS and CDR2 is SASEGT. The CDR3 runs 15 residues. A CD45RA-negative memory subset and a CD45RA+ naive subset were separated from the CD4+ cells. The sequencing sample was made of naive CD4+ T cells sorted from blood. Subset in this sample: CD45RA+ positively selected. V gene TRBV6-1 combines with J gene TRBJ1-2, with D maybe TRBD1 (5 bases). This TCR was recovered from a young man in good health. The CDR3 bases are TGTGCCAGCAGTGATCCCTCTAAACAGGACTATGGCTACACCTTC. It specifies CASSDPSKQDYGYTF.